Below, 9 T cell receptor beta chains from the same sample are listed, as sequenced in a study of T cell repertoires in cytomegalovirus infection. TCRdb reprocessed the reads via MiXCR and lists one record per CDR3 protein. Here the sample spans around 440,000 distinct CDR3 sequences, 10% to 12% being singletons. The sample was PBMCs. The receptors shown here come from a human donor in good health (CMV status not recorded). Some clones in this sample may be carry-over from other donors' samples.

In its sample, this clonotype was seen many times. This rearrangement joins TRBV6-5 to TRBJ2-7; 8 nucleotides agree with TRBD1. Unmatched junction bases numbered 4, after V lost 0 bases and J lost 3 bases. The CDR3 totals 15 residues. Germline V CDR1 and CDR2: MNHEY, SVGAGI. CDR3 sequence reads: CASSYSDRALYEQYF. For the CDR3, the DNA is TGTGCCAGCAGTTACTCGGACAGGGCCCTCTACGAGCAGTACTTC.

This clonotype was recorded many times. The chain uses TRBV11-2 and TRBJ1-2; unclear D gene. This CDR3 is 15 amino acids long. The V and J ends lost 1 base and 0 bases respectively, with 9 bases between them. Germline V gives CDR1 SGHAT, CDR2 FQNNGV. CDR3 sequence: CASSLVSGSNYGYTF. The CDR3 region has the DNA TGTGCCAGCAGCTTAGTATCAGGTTCTAACTATGGCTACACCTTC.

In this sample, this clonotype turned up many times. The DNA of the CDR3 is TGTGCCAGCAGTTACAGGGGGGCCCAGAGAGACAATGAGCAGTTCTTC. This gives the protein CASSYRGAQRDNEQFF. The V and J genes are TRBV6-2 or TRBV6-3 and TRBJ2-1; D tentatively fits TRBD1 or TRBD2 (6 bases each). CDR1 and CDR2 (germline): MNHEY, SVGEGT. V lost 2 bases and J lost 5, with 16 bases in between. This CDR3 region has 16 residues.

This clonotype has a count of ten or more. The chain is built from TRBV15 and TRBJ2-3, with 13 bases matching TRBD2. The CDR3 runs 17 residues. Germline CDR1 and CDR2: LNHNV and YYDKDF (reference sequence). The V gene end was trimmed by 3 bases and the J gene end by 1 base; junction bases not matched to a gene: 4. The CDR3 region has the DNA TGTGCCACCAGCAGCCGGACTAGCGGGGGACGCACAGATACGCAGTATTTT. Residues: CATSSRTSGGRTDTQYF.

This clonotype has only a few counts. The J gene is TRBJ2-4, the V gene TRBV9; TRBD1 might be the D (5 bases). Germline lookup yields CDR1 SGDLS and CDR2 YYNGEE. The CDR3 spans 15 residues. V lost 0 bases to trimming and J lost 6 bases, with 13 bases between them. CDR3 loop: CASSVEGRSGNIQYF. In nucleotides, the CDR3 is TGTGCCAGCAGCGTAGAGGGGCGCTCCGGAAACATTCAGTACTTC.

Many counts were recorded for this clonotype. The chain recombines TRBV14 with TRBJ1-2; D is possibly TRBD1 (5 bases). The CDR3 contains 13 residues. With 4 bases removed from V and 4 bases from J, the gap between germline ends came to 10 bases. Germline V gives CDR1 SGHDN, CDR2 FVKESK. CDR3 amino acids: CASSPRDPYGYTF. The CDR3 DNA follows: TGTGCCAGCAGCCCCAGGGATCCCTATGGCTACACCTTC.

This clonotype was detected ten times or more. The chain recombines TRBV28 with TRBJ2-7; 9 bases fit TRBD1. The CDR3 runs 15 residues. Unmatched junction bases numbered 6, after V lost 5 bases and J lost 1 base. Germline CDR1 MDHEN, CDR2 SYDVKM. The CDR3 reads CASSPAGTGSYEQYF. The CDR3, as DNA: TGTGCCAGCAGTCCGGCCGGGACAGGGTCCTACGAGCAGTACTTC.

This clonotype has a handful of counts. The V call is TRBV10-2, the J call TRBJ1-4, with D tentatively TRBD1 (5 bases). The CDR3 is 13 residues long. The germline V and J ends were trimmed by 8 bases and 1 base, with 8 bases remaining between them. Germline V gives CDR1 WSHSY, CDR2 SAAADI. CDR3 in amino acids: CASGGQTNEKLFF. For the CDR3, the DNA is TGCGCCAGCGGAGGACAAACTAATGAAAAACTGTTTTTT.

Many counts were recorded for this clonotype. This chain connects TRBV7-2 to TRBJ2-7, with 8 nucleotides matching TRBD2. V was clipped by 5 bases and J by 5 bases; unmatched bases: 8. In germline, CDR1 is SGHTA, CDR2 FQGNSA. CDR3 size: 14 residues. In DNA, the CDR3 is TGTGCCAGCAGCGACCAGCGGGAGTCCCACGAGCAGTACTTC. It yields the protein CASSDQRESHEQYF.